A selection of T cell receptor beta chains follows, all from one sample in a study of cytomegalovirus exposure and HLA in healthy donors. Assay used: immunoSEQ multiplex PCR; TCRdb lists only in-frame clones, some missing. This sample has 70,000 to 95,000 clones; about 75% occur once, and the top ten carry 2% to 2.5%. Material: PBMCs. Receptors were obtained from a man aged 40-50 years in good health and CMV-seronegative. The conserved cysteine and the conserved F or W are not part of the CDR3 here. Fields, in order: V gene, J gene, CDR3 protein.

V: TRBV2; J: TRBJ1-4; CDR3: ASSRGGTNEKLF
V: TRBV7-3; J: TRBJ2-3; CDR3: ASSLRTGADTQY
V: TRBV7-9; J: TRBJ2-7; CDR3: ASSLPAGGPTYEQY
V: TRBV6-5; J: TRBJ1-3; CDR3: ASSPAPGSRNTIY
V: TRBV7-9; J: TRBJ1-2; CDR3: SSSSRQETWT
V: TRBV13; J: TRBJ1-5; CDR3: ASSSRAWDSPGSNQPQH
V: TRBV9; J: TRBJ1-5; CDR3: ASSVAVNQPQH
V: TRBV6-5; J: TRBJ1-5; CDR3: ASSSLSGGNQPQH
V: TRBV11-3; J: TRBJ2-7; CDR3: ASSLSSLAGSEQY
V: TRBV7-8; J: TRBJ2-7; CDR3: ASSLVGQGPAGEQY
V: TRBV7-9; J: TRBJ1-1; CDR3: ASSPGGTEAF
V: TRBV5-8; J: TRBJ2-7; CDR3: ASSFQGSGSYEQY
V: TRBV28; J: TRBJ1-2; CDR3: AVTGIPNYGYT
V: TRBV19; J: TRBJ2-5; CDR3: ASSTDRAQY
V: TRBV14; J: TRBJ2-7; CDR3: ASSQSTSGEQY
V: TRBV27; J: TRBJ1-5; CDR3: ASSLSRQDNQPQH
V: TRBV5-1; J: TRBJ2-7; CDR3: ASSQGLAGAPEQY
V: TRBV6-1; J: TRBJ1-5; CDR3: ASSELGNQPQH
V: TRBV11-2; J: TRBJ2-7; CDR3: ASTVPSGYEQY
V: TRBV7-7; J: TRBJ2-3; CDR3: ASSFGGIADTQY
V: TRBV14; J: TRBJ2-7; CDR3: ASSQDLGRGDEQY
V: TRBV2; J: TRBJ2-7; CDR3: ASTGTTAFEQY
V: TRBV30; J: TRBJ1-1; CDR3: ASGQGGGNTEAF
V: TRBV5-1; J: TRBJ2-7; CDR3: ASKPGQGAYEQY
V: TRBV12-5; J: TRBJ2-3; CDR3: ASGLGLAGVDTQY
V: TRBV6-6; J: TRBJ1-3; CDR3: ASSFDSTGNTIY
V: TRBV15; J: TRBJ1-5; CDR3: ATSPRSGGNQPQH
V: TRBV7-6; J: TRBJ2-2; CDR3: ASSSDRVPGELF
V: TRBV4-1; J: TRBJ2-7; CDR3: ASSQGTGGTYEQY
V: TRBV6-6; J: TRBJ2-3; CDR3: ASSYAGLSTDTQY
V: TRBV5-1; J: TRBJ1-1; CDR3: ASSSGAGNTEAF
V: TRBV14; J: TRBJ2-2; CDR3: ASSLTGLHTLTGELF
V: TRBV19; J: TRBJ1-1; CDR3: ASRRTANTEAF
V: TRBV6-1; J: TRBJ1-5; CDR3: ASSGLGHFNQPQH
V: TRBV19; J: TRBJ2-1; CDR3: ASSPGQGRYNEQF
V: TRBV2; J: TRBJ2-7; CDR3: ASSESEYEQY
V: TRBV5-1; J: TRBJ1-2; CDR3: ASSPDSNYGYT
V: TRBV9; J: TRBJ2-7; CDR3: ASSAGLAFEQY
V: TRBV9; J: TRBJ2-7; CDR3: ASSVSGTGNLLAEQY
V: TRBV28; J: TRBJ1-1; CDR3: ASSSLDRVNTEAF
V: TRBV9; J: TRBJ2-7; CDR3: ASSVGLAGTYEQY
V: TRBV13; J: TRBJ1-3; CDR3: ASSYTGLGNTIY
V: TRBV27; J: TRBJ1-6; CDR3: ASSRLTGQDYNSPLH
V: TRBV14; J: TRBJ1-4; CDR3: ASSRTGEKLF
V: TRBV9; J: TRBJ2-7; CDR3: ASSLTGREQY